These 18 T cell receptor beta chains came from one sample sequenced in a study of cytomegalovirus exposure and HLA in healthy donors. Profiled with immunoSEQ multiplex PCR; TCRdb holds only in-frame clones, not every one. Of more than 250,000 clones in the sample, about nine tenths were seen once. The sample taken for sequencing was PBMCs. The source is a woman aged 18 to 35 in good health and CMV-seronegative.

The chain combines TRBV9 with TRBJ2-1; D possibly corresponds to TRBD2 (6 bases). The V end lost 2 bases, the J end lost 6 bases, and 18 bases lay between the germline ends. CDR1 and CDR2 (germline): SGDLS, YYNGEE. The CDR3 runs to 16 residues. DNA of the CDR3: TGTGCCAGCAGCGTCCTCGGGCTAGCGAGCAGCAATGAGCAGTTCTTC. As protein: CASSVLGLASSNEQFF.

This clone was recorded only once. V gene TRBV5-6 combines with J gene TRBJ2-2; D remains ambiguous. Germline CDR1 SGHDT, CDR2 YYEEEE. V lost 0 bases and J lost 0, with 9 bases in between. The CDR3 has 16 residues. This CDR3 reads CASSLDPGANTGELFF. The CDR3 DNA follows: TGTGCCAGCAGCTTGGATCCAGGCGCGAACACCGGGGAGCTGTTTTTT.

The CDR3 DNA reads as TGTGCCAGCAGCTTAAGTACTAGCGGCAATGAGCAGTTCTTC. Residues: CASSLSTSGNEQFF. The chain has TRBV11-2 and TRBJ2-1; TRBD2 agrees at 8 bases. Germline CDR1 SGHAT, CDR2 FQNNGV. The CDR3 is 14 amino acids. V gave up 2 bases and J gave up 6 bases; unmatched junction bases: 3.

V usage is TRBV4-2 and J usage is TRBJ2-7; 10 nucleotides align to TRBD1. The CDR3 totals 15 residues. Trimming at V came to 4 bases and at J to 1 base, leaving 4 bases not matched to a gene. CDR1 LGHNA and CDR2 YNFKEQ come from the germline V gene. The CDR3, as DNA: TGTGCCAGCAGCCTCGGACAGGGGGAATCCTACGAGCAGTACTTC. Translating it yields CASSLGQGESYEQYF.

This clone was seen a single time. CDR3 residues: CASSQGKGLAGTGELFF. Here the CDR3 DNA reads TGCGCCAGCAGCCAAGGCAAGGGACTAGCGGGGACCGGGGAGCTGTTTTTT. The J gene is TRBJ2-2, the V gene TRBV4-3; 13 bases line up with TRBD2. Germline V lookup: CDR1 LGHNA, CDR2 YSLEER. V lost 1 base to trimming and J lost 5 bases; unmatched junction nucleotides: 4. The CDR3 loop spans 17 amino acids.

The chain recombines TRBV6-5 with TRBJ2-1; a weak D match, TRBD2 (6 bases). This CDR3 contains 13 residues. Germline values: CDR1 MNHEY, CDR2 SVGAGI. Trimming shortened V by 6 bases and J by 4 bases, and 10 bases separated the two germline ends. Written as DNA, the CDR3 is TGTGCCAGCAGGCCCCGGGGGTACAATGAGCAGTTCTTC. This sequence encodes CASRPRGYNEQFF.

The chain carries TRBV7-2 and TRBJ1-2, with TRBD1 as a possible D gene (6 bases). V gave up 5 bases and J gave up 7 bases, with 11 bases separating them. CDR3 length equals 12 residues. CDR1 is SGHTA, CDR2 FQGNSA, per germline. As DNA, the CDR3 is TGTGCCAGCAGCGAACAGGGCAGTGGCTACACCTTC. This gives the protein CASSEQGSGYTF.

The CDR3 reads CASRPGLAEGGGLDEQYF. CDR3 sequence (DNA): TGTGCCAGCAGACCGGGACTAGCGGAGGGGGGTGGGTTGGACGAGCAGTACTTC. The gene calls are TRBV2 and TRBJ2-7; TRBD2 agrees at 11 bases. Germline V lookup: CDR1 SNHLY, CDR2 FYNNEI. The trim removed 6 bases at V and 5 bases at J, leaving 18 bases unmatched. CDR3 length: 18 amino acids.

The gene calls are TRBV7-8 and TRBJ2-7; D unresolved. The CDR3 covers 12 residues. CDR1 SGHVS and CDR2 FQNEAQ come from the germline V gene. V gave up 5 bases and J gave up 4 bases, with 9 bases separating them. CDR3 nucleotides: TGTGCCAGCAGCGGGCAAGTGTACGAGCAGTACTTC. Protein sequence: CASSGQVYEQYF.

This clone has only one observation. This chain joins TRBV10-3 and TRBJ1-2; D not certain. The ends were cut back, 2 bases at V and 3 bases at J, with 7 bases in the middle. The germline V gene encodes CDR1 ENHRY and CDR2 SYGVKD. The CDR3 has 13 residues. CDR3 amino acids: CAISEHEYYGYTF. In DNA form, the CDR3 reads TGTGCCATCAGTGAGCATGAGTACTATGGCTACACCTTC.

The genes are TRBV7-2 and TRBJ1-5; D might be TRBD1 (5 bases). Trimming took 2 bases from V and 1 from J, leaving 9 bases between them. The CDR3 contains 15 residues. Germline V gene sequence: CDR1 SGHTA, CDR2 FQGNSA. The CDR3 sequence: CASSLWQGSNQPQHF. CDR3 DNA: TGTGCCAGCAGCTTATGGCAGGGCAGCAATCAGCCCCAGCATTTT. The full variable domain, rest sourced from reference TRBV7-2 and TRBJ1-5, is GAGVSQSPSNKVTEKGKDVELRCDPISGHTALYWYRQSLGQGLEFLIYFQGNSAPDKSGLPSDRFSAERTGGSVSTLTIQRTQQEDSAVYLCASSLWQGSNQPQHFGDGTRLSIL.

The chain links TRBV6-6 to TRBJ2-3; D is undetermined. This CDR3 region has 14 residues. Trimming stripped 1 base from V and 0 bases from J, with 5 bases between. Germline V gene lookup returns CDR1 MNHNY and CDR2 SVGAGI (reference sequence). CDR3 loop: CASSYLSSTDTQYF. CDR3 nucleotides: TGTGCCAGCAGTTACTTATCTAGCACAGATACGCAGTATTTT.

The chain joins TRBV4-1 to TRBJ1-1, with D maybe TRBD1 (5 bases). From germline, CDR1 is MGHRA and CDR2 YSYEKL. Between the trimmed V and J ends, which lost 0 bases and 7 bases, there was a span of 6 bases. The CDR3 covers 12 residues. Written as DNA, the CDR3 is TGCGCCAGCAGCCAAGACGGGGGTGAAGCTTTCTTT. Encoded protein: CASSQDGGEAFF.

The chain carries TRBV4-1 and TRBJ2-3; 9 bases agree with TRBD2. From germline, CDR1 is MGHRA and CDR2 YSYEKL. V was clipped by 2 bases and J by 0 bases; unmatched bases: 6. This CDR3 is built from 17 residues. Written as DNA, the CDR3 is TGCGCCAGCAGCCAAATCGGACTAGCGAAAAGCACAGATACGCAGTATTTT. This sequence encodes CASSQIGLAKSTDTQYF.

The rearrangement links TRBV7-3 to TRBJ2-1; 7 bases fit TRBD1. The CDR3 is 14 residues long. J was trimmed by 11 bases and V by 2 bases; bases with no gene match: 9. CDR1 and CDR2 (germline): SGHTA, FQGTGA. CDR3 nucleotide sequence: TGTGCCAGCAGCTTAGGTGGGTCGGGACAGCAGCAGTTCTTC. Translated: CASSLGGSGQQQFF.

Only one count was recorded for this clone. The chain recombines TRBV19 with TRBJ1-1; D call uncertain. Germline-derived CDR1 and CDR2 are LNHDA and SQIVND (reference sequence). V was pared by 10 bases and J by 1 base, with 7 bases between. The CDR3 is 11 amino acids. The CDR3: CAIRGNTEAFF. CDR3 nucleotides: TGTGCCATCCGGGGGAACACTGAAGCTTTCTTT. Using reference TRBV19 and TRBJ1-1 for the parts outside the CDR3, the full variable domain is DGGITQSPKYLFRKEGQNVTLSCEQNLNHDAMYWYRQDPGQGLRLIYYSQIVNDFQKGDIAEGYSVSREKKESFPLTVTSAQKNPTAFYLCAIRGNTEAFFGQGTRLTVV.

The gene calls are TRBV19 and TRBJ1-5, with TRBD1 matching over 8 bases. The J segment lost 2 bases and the V segment lost 5 bases, leaving 2 bases of the junction unmatched. Germline CDR1 and CDR2: LNHDA and SQIVND (reference sequence). The CDR3 loop spans 14 amino acids. Here the CDR3 DNA reads TGTGCCAGTAGTTCGACAGGGGGCAATCAGCCCCAGCATTTT. Translating it yields CASSSTGGNQPQHF.

The chain has TRBV19 and TRBJ2-7; 7 bases fit TRBD1. J lost 6 bases, V lost 5 bases, and 4 bases had no gene match. CDR3 length equals 12 residues. Germline V gene data show CDR1 as LNHDA and CDR2 as SQIVND (reference sequence). The CDR3 protein is CASSGQGVEQYF. The CDR3 coding sequence is TGTGCCAGTAGTGGGCAGGGGGTCGAGCAGTACTTC.